The 22 T cell receptor beta chains given below trace back to one sample, sequenced in a study of identical twins. One entry per CDR3 protein, called by TCRdb with MiXCR from the 5' RACE reads. The top ten clones hold more than 0.5% of a sample with about 460,000 distinct CDR3 sequences, 14% of them seen once. This same sample was also taken into another study, of yellow fever vaccine responses in identical twins.

The sample taken for sequencing was CD4+ T cells sorted from blood. The receptors originated from a woman aged 18-29 years in good health.

This clonotype was found a few times. The V gene is TRBV29-1, the J gene TRBJ2-3, with 13 bases matching TRBD2. V shed 7 bases, J shed 2 bases, and the junction held 3 bases outside the gene matches. The V gene's germline CDR1 is SQVTM and CDR2 ANQGSEA. The CDR3 length is 14 residues. CDR3 sequence: CSGGLAGFTDTQYF. CDR3 nucleotide sequence: TGCAGCGGGGGACTAGCGGGGTTCACAGATACGCAGTATTTT.

This sequence joins TRBV6-2 or TRBV6-3 and TRBJ2-6, with D maybe TRBD2 (5 bases). The CDR3 is made up of 16 amino acids. Trimming took 10 bases from V and 0 from J, leaving 16 bases between them. From germline, CDR1 is MNHEY and CDR2 SVGEGT. CDR3 sequence: CATLTKALSGANVLTF. The CDR3 nucleotides read TGTGCCACCCTGACTAAGGCCCTCTCTGGGGCCAACGTCCTGACTTTC.

This clonotype was detected a few times. The rearrangement links TRBV6-2 or TRBV6-3 to TRBJ2-7, with 8 nucleotides matching TRBD1. This CDR3 has 15 amino acids. CDR1 is MNHEY and CDR2 is SVGEGT in the germline V gene. V lost 6 bases to trimming and J lost 1 base; unmatched junction nucleotides: 8. CDR3 nucleotides: TGTGCCAGCAGCCCAGAGGACAGGGTTTCCTACGAGCAGTACTTC. Amino acids: CASSPEDRVSYEQYF.

This clonotype was seen ten or more times. The J gene is TRBJ1-1, the V gene TRBV5-1; D might be TRBD1 (5 bases). V shed 4 bases and J shed 4 bases, with 17 bases lying between them. Germline values: CDR1 SGHRS, CDR2 YFSETQ. This CDR3 is built from 15 residues. CDR3 sequence: CASSPGTFQGTEAFF. DNA for the CDR3: TGCGCCAGCAGCCCGGGGACTTTTCAAGGCACTGAAGCTTTCTTT.

The chain employs TRBV11-1 and TRBJ2-7; TRBD2 matches 9 bases. Trimming at V came to 7 bases and at J to 2 bases, leaving 18 bases not matched to a gene. The CDR3 covers 18 residues. Germline assignment: CDR1 SGHAT and CDR2 FQDESV (reference sequence). In nucleotides, the CDR3 is TGTGCCAGCACCCTCCCTGAAGCTATAGCGGGAGTTACCTACGAGCAGTACTTC. As protein: CASTLPEAIAGVTYEQYF.

In its sample, this clonotype was seen a few times. The chain uses TRBV5-1 and TRBJ1-5; 8 bases map to TRBD1. CDR1 is SGHRS, CDR2 YFSETQ, per germline. J lost 4 bases, V lost 5 bases, and 2 bases had no gene match. The CDR3 consists of 13 residues. The CDR3 sequence: CASRTGENQPQHF. The CDR3 nucleotides are TGCGCCAGCAGGACAGGGGAAAATCAGCCCCAGCATTTT.

This clonotype was seen a handful of times. The gene calls are TRBV7-2 and TRBJ2-1, with TRBD2 identical over 7 bases. The J segment lost 4 bases and the V segment lost 5 bases, leaving 5 bases of the junction unmatched. The CDR3 consists of 14 residues. CDR1 and CDR2 from the germline V gene are SGHTA and FQGNSA. Here the CDR3 DNA reads TGTGCCAGCAGCCTCCGGGGAGGGTACAATGAGCAGTTCTTC. Its protein product is CASSLRGGYNEQFF.

The chain couples TRBV7-2 to TRBJ1-3; D remains ambiguous. Germline CDR1 SGHTA, CDR2 FQGNSA. Trimming stripped 5 bases from V and 4 bases from J, with 9 bases between. This CDR3 comprises 13 residues. The CDR3 sequence: CASSEQHGNTIYF. Here the CDR3 DNA reads TGTGCCAGCAGCGAACAACACGGAAACACCATATATTTT.

The V and J genes are TRBV6-5 and TRBJ1-4; D may be TRBD1 (5 bases). This CDR3 is built from 14 residues. The germline V gene encodes CDR1 MNHEY and CDR2 SVGAGI. Trimming shortened V by 4 bases and J by 7 bases, and 13 bases separated the two germline ends. The CDR3 nucleotides are TGTGCCAGCAGTTCGGGGGTCCCGGGTGAAAAACTGTTTTTT. Translated: CASSSGVPGEKLFF.

The chain is built from TRBV20-1 and TRBJ2-5; D is undetermined. V dropped 7 bases and J dropped 3 bases, with 12 bases sitting between them. The CDR3 covers 12 residues. Germline V CDR1 and CDR2: DFQATT, SNEGSKA (reference sequence). The CDR3 reads CSVFCYEETQYF. The CDR3 DNA sequence: TGCAGTGTTTTTTGTTACGAAGAGACCCAGTACTTC.

The chain carries TRBV9 and TRBJ2-3, with 8 bases aligning to TRBD2. Germline V gene data show CDR1 as SGDLS and CDR2 as YYNGEE. The CDR3 length is 17 residues. V shed 0 bases, J shed 1 base, and the junction held 7 bases outside the gene matches. The CDR3 region is CASSVAGTSGRTDTQYF. In DNA, the CDR3 is TGTGCCAGCAGCGTAGCGGGCACTAGCGGCCGCACAGATACGCAGTATTTT.

This clonotype was seen a few times. DNA of the CDR3: TGTGCCATCAGGGGACTAGAGCGGGAGCAGTTCTTC. Encoded protein: CAIRGLEREQFF. V is TRBV10-3 and J is TRBJ2-1; TRBD2 matches at 8 bases. The CDR3 has 12 amino acids. V was clipped by 6 bases and J by 10 bases; unmatched bases: 5. Germline V gene data show CDR1 as ENHRY and CDR2 as SYGVKD.

This clonotype showed up just a few times. The chain is built from TRBV5-1 and TRBJ2-3, with 10 bases that match TRBD2. Germline V CDR1 and CDR2: SGHRS, YFSETQ. The length of the CDR3 is 16 residues. Unmatched junction bases numbered 4, after V lost 0 bases and J lost 3 bases. The CDR3 coding sequence is TGCGCCAGCAGCTTGGCCACTAGCGGGAATACAGATACGCAGTATTTT. It codes for CASSLATSGNTDTQYF.

The chain employs TRBV20-1 and TRBJ2-5, with 11 bases identical to TRBD2. Germline V gene sequence: CDR1 DFQATT, CDR2 SNEGSKA (reference sequence). J gave up 4 bases and V 5 bases, and 6 bases lay outside the gene matches. This CDR3 spans 14 amino acids. DNA of the CDR3: TGCAGTGCTTTGCGGCTAGCGGGAGGAGAGACCCAGTACTTC. It encodes CSALRLAGGETQYF.

The J gene is TRBJ2-1, the V gene TRBV20-1; 13 bases line up with TRBD2. This CDR3 is built from 13 residues. From germline, CDR1 is DFQATT and CDR2 SNEGSKA (reference sequence). Written as DNA, the CDR3 is TGCAGACCCGGACTAGCGGGAGACCTTGAGCAGTTCTTC. Translating it yields CRPGLAGDLEQFF.

This clonotype turned up a few times. The V gene is TRBV7-9, the J gene TRBJ2-5, with D unclear. With 5 bases removed from V and 2 bases from J, the gap between germline ends came to 15 bases. Per germline, CDR1 SEHNR and CDR2 FQNEAQ (reference sequence). This CDR3 has 15 residues. The CDR3 sequence: CASSAGRQVQETQYF. CDR3 DNA: TGTGCCAGCAGCGCTGGACGGCAGGTTCAAGAGACCCAGTACTTC.

This clonotype was detected only a few times. This chain connects TRBV7-2 to TRBJ2-5; 7 bases fit TRBD1. CDR3 size: 14 residues. Trimming took 2 bases from V and 4 from J; bases not matched to a gene: 4. CDR1 is SGHTA, CDR2 FQGNSA, per germline. CDR3 sequence: CASSLRGPRETQYF. CDR3 DNA sequence: TGTGCCAGCAGCTTAAGGGGGCCCAGAGAGACCCAGTACTTC.

This clonotype came up a few times. The chain combines TRBV25-1 with TRBJ2-1; D gene ambiguous. Germline V CDR1 and CDR2: MGHDK, SYGVNS. CDR3 length equals 15 residues. Trimming removed 0 bases at V and 2 bases at J, with 8 bases between. Here the CDR3 reads CASSEYALPYNEQFF. Written as DNA, the CDR3 is TGTGCCAGCAGTGAATATGCGCTCCCCTACAATGAGCAGTTCTTC.

This chain links TRBV5-5 with TRBJ2-7; D not resolved. The CDR3 runs 13 residues. The germline V gene has CDR1 SGHKS and CDR2 YYEKEE (reference sequence). Trimming removed 3 bases from V and 2 bases from J, with 9 bases in between. CDR3 amino acids: CASSYMGTYEQYF. The CDR3 coding sequence is TGTGCCAGCAGCTATATGGGAACCTACGAGCAGTACTTC.

This chain links TRBV20-1 with TRBJ2-1, with unresolved D. The CDR3 covers 14 residues. CDR1 is DFQATT, CDR2 SNEGSKA, per germline (reference sequence). Trimming stripped 3 bases from V and 8 bases from J, with 17 bases between. For the CDR3, the DNA is TGCAGTGCTAGGGGTAATTGGGCGCTGGATGAGCAGTTCTTC. Translating gives CSARGNWALDEQFF.

This rearrangement joins TRBV5-1 to TRBJ1-4; a weak D match, TRBD1 (6 bases). The V gene lost 0 bases and the J gene lost 3 bases, with 6 bases spanning the gap. This CDR3 spans 14 amino acids. Germline V CDR1 and CDR2: SGHRS, YFSETQ. This CDR3 reads CASSLEGANEKLFF. As DNA, the CDR3 is TGCGCCAGCAGCTTGGAGGGGGCTAATGAAAAACTGTTTTTT.

The gene calls are TRBV3-1 and TRBJ1-4; TRBD1 is a possible D gene (6 bases). CDR3 length: 14 amino acids. Trimming left V 5 bases short and J 6 bases short, with 13 bases between. Germline V gene lookup returns CDR1 LGHDT and CDR2 YNNKEL (reference sequence). For the CDR3, the DNA is TGTGCCAGCAGCGACAGGCAGGTGGATGAAAAACTGTTTTTT. Translation: CASSDRQVDEKLFF.